This note documents a single T cell receptor beta chain sequence. Method: immunoSEQ multiplex PCR; TCRdb's copy keeps in-frame clones and lacks some. The sample holds roughly 810,000 clones; about 96% are singletons and the top ten take roughly 0.23%. The length of the CDR3 is 12 residues. Trimming left V 5 bases short and J 4 bases short, with 8 bases between. Germline V gives CDR1 SSHAT, CDR2 FNYEAQ (reference sequence). This sample is drawn from a study of shared clonotypes between healthy human individuals. CD45RO-negative, CCR7-selected cells formed the naive CD8 fraction, which excluded terminally differentiated effector memory CD45RA+ cells.

Sequenced material: naive CD8+ T cells sorted from blood. V is TRBV7-7 and J is TRBJ2-5; a weak D match, TRBD1 (6 bases). This receptor was identified in a man aged 25 to 40 in good health. The DNA of the CDR3 is TGTGCCAGCAGCCGCAGGGGAGAGACCCAGTACTTC. Residues: CASSRRGETQYF.